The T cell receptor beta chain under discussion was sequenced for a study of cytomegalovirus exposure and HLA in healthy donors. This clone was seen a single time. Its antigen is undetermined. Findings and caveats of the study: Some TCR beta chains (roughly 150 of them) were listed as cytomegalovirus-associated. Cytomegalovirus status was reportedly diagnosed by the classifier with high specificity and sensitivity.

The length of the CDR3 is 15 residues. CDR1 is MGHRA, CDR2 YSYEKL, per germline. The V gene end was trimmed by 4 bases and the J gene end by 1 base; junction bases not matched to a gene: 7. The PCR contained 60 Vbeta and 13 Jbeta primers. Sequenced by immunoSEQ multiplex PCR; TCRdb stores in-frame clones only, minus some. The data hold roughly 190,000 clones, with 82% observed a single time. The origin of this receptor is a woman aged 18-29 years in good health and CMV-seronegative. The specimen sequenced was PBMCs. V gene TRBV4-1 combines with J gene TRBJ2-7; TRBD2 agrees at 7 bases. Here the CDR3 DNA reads TGCGCCAGCAGCCGGGAAGCGGGGTTTTCCTACGAGCAGTACTTC. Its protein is CASSREAGFSYEQYF.